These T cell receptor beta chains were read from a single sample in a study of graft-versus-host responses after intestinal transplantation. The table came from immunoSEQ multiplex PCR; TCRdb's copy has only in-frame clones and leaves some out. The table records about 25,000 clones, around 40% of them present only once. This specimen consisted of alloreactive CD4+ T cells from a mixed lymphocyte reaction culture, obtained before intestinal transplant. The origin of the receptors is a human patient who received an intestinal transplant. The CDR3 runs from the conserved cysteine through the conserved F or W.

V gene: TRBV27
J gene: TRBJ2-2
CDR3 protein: CASSIAGVTGELFF

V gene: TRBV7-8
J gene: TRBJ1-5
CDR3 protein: CASSPGTGGMLSNQPQHF

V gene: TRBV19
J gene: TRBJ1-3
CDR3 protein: CASTQDRLQGENTIYF

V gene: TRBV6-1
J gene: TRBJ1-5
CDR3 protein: CASSGKSTAQGNQPQHF

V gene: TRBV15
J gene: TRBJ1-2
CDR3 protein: CATSRGNRGGYTF

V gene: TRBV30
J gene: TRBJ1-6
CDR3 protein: CAWRLALNSPLHF

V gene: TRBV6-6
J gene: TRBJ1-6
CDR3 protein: CASSNYRANSPLHF

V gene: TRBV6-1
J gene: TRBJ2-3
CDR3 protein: CASSDGGGLHTQYF

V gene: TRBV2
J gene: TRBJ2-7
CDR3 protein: CASSVDQGARYEQYF

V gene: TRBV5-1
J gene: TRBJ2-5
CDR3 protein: CASSLTGWTSKGTQYF

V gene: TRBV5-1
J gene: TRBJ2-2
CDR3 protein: CASSLADRANTGELFF

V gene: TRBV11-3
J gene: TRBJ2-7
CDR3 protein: CASSLEAGGFYEQYF

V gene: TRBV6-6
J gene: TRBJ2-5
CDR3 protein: CASRAAGGLWQETQYF

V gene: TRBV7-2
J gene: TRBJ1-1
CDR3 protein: CASSLTNSRLAFF

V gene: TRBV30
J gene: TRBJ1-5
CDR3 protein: CAWASGQQPQHF

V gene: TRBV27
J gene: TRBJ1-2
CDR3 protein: CASSSHRLLYGYTF

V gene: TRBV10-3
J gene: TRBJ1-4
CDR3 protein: CAISGGSATNEKLFF

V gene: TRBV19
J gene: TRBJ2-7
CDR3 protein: CASKAPGPLYEQYF

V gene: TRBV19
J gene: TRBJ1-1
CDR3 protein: CASSTRGLLLTEAFF

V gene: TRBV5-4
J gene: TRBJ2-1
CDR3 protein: CASSLDRGSYNEQFF

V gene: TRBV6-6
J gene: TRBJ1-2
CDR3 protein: CASSSGQFYGYTF

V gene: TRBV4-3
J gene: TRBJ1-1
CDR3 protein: CASSQEGPWGGVSAFF

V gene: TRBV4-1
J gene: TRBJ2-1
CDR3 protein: CASSQALDSYNEQFF

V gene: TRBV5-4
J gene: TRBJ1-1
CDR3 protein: CASSSPGVRNTEAFF

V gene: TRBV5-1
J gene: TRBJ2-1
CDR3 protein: CASSLVLAAYNEQFF

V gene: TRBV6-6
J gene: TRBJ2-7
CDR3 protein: CASSPFFYEQYF

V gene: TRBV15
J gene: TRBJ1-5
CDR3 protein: CATSPRNGVGNQPQHF

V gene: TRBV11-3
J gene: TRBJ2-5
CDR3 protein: CASRPQGRGRETQYF

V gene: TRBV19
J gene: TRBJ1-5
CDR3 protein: CASSPEGLYNQPQHF

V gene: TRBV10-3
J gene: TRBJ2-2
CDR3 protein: CAISRPGGGELFF

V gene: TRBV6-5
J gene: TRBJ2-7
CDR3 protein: CASSYSIGSNEQYF

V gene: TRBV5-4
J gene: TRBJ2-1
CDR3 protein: CASNSRGGYYNEQFF

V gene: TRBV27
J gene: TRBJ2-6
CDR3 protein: CASSPYLLSGANVLTF

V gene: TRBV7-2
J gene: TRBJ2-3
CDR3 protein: CASSLRRGHTDTQYF

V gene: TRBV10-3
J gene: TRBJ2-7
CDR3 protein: CAISESRGILSYEQYF

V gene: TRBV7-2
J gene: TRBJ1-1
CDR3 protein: CASSPNRNGRTEAFF

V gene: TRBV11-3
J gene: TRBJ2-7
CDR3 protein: CASSLTTYEQYF

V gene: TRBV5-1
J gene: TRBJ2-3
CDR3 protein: CASSVGGNTDTQYF

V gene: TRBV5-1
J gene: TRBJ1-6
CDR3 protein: CASSLVGSSYNSPLHF

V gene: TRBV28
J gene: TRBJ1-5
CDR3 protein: CASSLGQINQPQHF